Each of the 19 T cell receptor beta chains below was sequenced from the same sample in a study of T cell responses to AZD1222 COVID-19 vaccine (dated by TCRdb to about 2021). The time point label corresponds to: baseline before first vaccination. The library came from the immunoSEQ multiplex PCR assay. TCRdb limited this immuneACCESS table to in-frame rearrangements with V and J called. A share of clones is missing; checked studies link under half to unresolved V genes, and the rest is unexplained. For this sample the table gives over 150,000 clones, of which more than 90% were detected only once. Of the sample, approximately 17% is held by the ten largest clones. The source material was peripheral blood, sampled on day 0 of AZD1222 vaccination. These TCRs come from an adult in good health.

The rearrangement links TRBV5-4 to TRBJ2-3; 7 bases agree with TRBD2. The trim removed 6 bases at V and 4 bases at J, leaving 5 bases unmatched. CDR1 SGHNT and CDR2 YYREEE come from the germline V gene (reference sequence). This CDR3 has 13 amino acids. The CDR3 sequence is CASTQAGSDTQYF. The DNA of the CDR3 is TGTGCCAGCACTCAAGCGGGGTCAGATACGCAGTATTTT. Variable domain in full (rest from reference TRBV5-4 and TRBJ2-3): ETGVTQSPTHLIKTRGQQVTLRCSSQSGHNTVSWYQQALGQGPQFIFQYYREEENGRGNFPPRFSGLQFPNYSSELNVNALELDDSALYLCASTQAGSDTQYFGPGTRLTVL.

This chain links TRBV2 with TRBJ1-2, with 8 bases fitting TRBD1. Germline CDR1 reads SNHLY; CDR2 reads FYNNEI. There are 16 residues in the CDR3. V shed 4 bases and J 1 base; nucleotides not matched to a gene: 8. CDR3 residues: CASSGQGALVNYGYTF. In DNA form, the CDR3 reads TGTGCCAGCAGTGGGCAGGGGGCGTTGGTTAACTATGGCTACACCTTC.

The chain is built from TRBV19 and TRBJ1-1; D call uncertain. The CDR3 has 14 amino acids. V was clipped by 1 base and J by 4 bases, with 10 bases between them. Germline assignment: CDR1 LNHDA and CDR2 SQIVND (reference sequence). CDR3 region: CASSIGRLGTEAFF. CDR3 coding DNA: TGTGCCAGTAGTATAGGACGTCTCGGCACTGAAGCTTTCTTT.

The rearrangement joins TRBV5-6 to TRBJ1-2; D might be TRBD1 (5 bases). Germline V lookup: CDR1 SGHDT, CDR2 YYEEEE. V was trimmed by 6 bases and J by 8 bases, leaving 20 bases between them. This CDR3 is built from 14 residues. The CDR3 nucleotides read TGTGCCAGCATGGGGGTGGACACGGCGTGCGGCTACACCTTC. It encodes CASMGVDTACGYTF.

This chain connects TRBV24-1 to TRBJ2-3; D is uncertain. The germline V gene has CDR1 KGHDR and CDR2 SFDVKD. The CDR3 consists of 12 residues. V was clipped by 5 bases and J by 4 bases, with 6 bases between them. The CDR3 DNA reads TGTGCCACCAGTGGTTTTCCAGATACGCAGTATTTT. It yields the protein CATSGFPDTQYF.

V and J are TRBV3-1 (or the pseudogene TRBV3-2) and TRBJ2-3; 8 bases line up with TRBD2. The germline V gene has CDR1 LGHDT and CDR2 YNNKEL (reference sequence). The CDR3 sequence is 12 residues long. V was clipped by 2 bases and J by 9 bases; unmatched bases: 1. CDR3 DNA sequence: TGTGCCAGCAGCCAAATAGCGGGAACGCAGTATTTT. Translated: CASSQIAGTQYF.

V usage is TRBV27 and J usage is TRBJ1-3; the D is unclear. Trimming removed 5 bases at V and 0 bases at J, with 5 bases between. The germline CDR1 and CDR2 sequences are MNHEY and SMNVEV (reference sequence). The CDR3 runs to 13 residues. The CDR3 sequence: CASSQVSGNTIYF. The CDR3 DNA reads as TGTGCCAGCAGTCAGGTCTCTGGAAACACCATATATTTT.

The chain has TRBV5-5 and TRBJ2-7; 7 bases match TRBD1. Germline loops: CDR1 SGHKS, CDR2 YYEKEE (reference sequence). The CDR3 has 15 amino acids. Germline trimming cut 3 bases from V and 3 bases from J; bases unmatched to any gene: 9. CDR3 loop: CASSSSPTGDYEQYF. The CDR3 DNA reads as TGTGCCAGCAGCTCGTCCCCCACAGGGGACTACGAGCAGTACTTC.

The CDR3 bases are TGCGCCAGCAGCTTCCGGGACCCAACCTACGAGCAGTACTTC. Amino acid sequence: CASSFRDPTYEQYF. This rearrangement joins TRBV5-1 to TRBJ2-7; D is possibly TRBD1 or TRBD2 (5 bases each). Per the germline V gene, CDR1 is SGHRS and CDR2 is YFSETQ. Trimming removed 2 bases at V and 2 bases at J, with 11 bases between. The CDR3 has 14 amino acids.

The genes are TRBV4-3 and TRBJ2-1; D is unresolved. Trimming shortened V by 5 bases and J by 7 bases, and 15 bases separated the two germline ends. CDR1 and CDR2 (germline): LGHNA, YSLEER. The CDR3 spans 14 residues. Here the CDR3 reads CASSSFYQSNEQFF. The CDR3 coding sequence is TGCGCCAGCAGCTCCTTCTACCAGTCGAATGAGCAGTTCTTC.

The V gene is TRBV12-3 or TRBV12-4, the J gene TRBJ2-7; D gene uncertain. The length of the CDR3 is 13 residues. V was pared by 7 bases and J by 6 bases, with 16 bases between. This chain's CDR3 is CASTFRIPSEQYF. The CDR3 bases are TGTGCCAGCACCTTCCGAATCCCTTCCGAGCAGTACTTC.

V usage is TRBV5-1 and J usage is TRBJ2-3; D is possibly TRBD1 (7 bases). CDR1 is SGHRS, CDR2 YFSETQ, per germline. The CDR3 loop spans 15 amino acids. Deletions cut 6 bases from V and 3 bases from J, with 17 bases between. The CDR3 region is CASTQQGTLTDTQYF. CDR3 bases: TGCGCCAGCACTCAACAGGGGACTTTGACAGATACGCAGTATTTT.

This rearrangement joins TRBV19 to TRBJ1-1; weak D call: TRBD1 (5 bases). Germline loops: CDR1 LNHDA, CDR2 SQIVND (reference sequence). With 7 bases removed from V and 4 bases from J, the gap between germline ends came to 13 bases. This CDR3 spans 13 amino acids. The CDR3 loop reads CASMGQGGTEAFF. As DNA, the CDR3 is TGTGCCAGTATGGGGCAGGGCGGCACTGAAGCTTTCTTT.

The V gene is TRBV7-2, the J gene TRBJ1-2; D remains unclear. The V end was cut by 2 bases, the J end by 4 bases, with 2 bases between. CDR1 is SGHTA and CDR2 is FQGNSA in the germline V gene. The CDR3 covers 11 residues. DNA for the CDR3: TGTGCCAGCAGCTTAACCTATGGCTACACCTTC. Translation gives CASSLTYGYTF.

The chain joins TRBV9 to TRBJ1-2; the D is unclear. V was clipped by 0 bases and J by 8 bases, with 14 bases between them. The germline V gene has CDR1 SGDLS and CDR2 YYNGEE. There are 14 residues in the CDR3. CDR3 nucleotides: TGTGCCAGCAGCGTAGACGGGAGGTTATTCGGCTACACCTTC. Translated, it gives CASSVDGRLFGYTF.

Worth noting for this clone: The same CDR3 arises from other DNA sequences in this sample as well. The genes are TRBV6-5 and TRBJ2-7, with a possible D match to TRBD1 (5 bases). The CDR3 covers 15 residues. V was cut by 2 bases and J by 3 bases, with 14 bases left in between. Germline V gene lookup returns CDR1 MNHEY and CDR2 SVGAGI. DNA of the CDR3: TGTGCCAGCAGTTACAGTCCCCAGGGTGGCTACGAGCAGTACTTC. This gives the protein CASSYSPQGGYEQYF.

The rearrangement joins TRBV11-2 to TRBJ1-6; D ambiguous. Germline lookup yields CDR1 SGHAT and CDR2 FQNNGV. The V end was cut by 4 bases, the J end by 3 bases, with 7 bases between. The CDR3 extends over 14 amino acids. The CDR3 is CASSSVVYNSPLHF. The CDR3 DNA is TGTGCCAGCAGCTCGGTTGTCTATAATTCACCCCTCCACTTT.

The DNA for the CDR3 is TGTGCCAGCAGTCCGGGACAATCTAATGAAAAACTGTTTTTT. Residues: CASSPGQSNEKLFF. The chain uses TRBV27 and TRBJ1-4; the D gene is possibly TRBD1 (6 bases). V lost 5 bases and J 3 bases, leaving 10 bases between the germline ends. CDR1 and CDR2 (germline): MNHEY, SMNVEV (reference sequence). The CDR3 sequence is 14 residues long.

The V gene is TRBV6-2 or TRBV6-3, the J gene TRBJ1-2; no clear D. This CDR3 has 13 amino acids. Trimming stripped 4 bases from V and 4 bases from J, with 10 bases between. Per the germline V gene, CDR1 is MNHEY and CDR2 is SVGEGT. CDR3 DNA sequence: TGTGCCAGCAGTTCCCACAGCTCCTATGGCTACACCTTC. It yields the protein CASSSHSSYGYTF.